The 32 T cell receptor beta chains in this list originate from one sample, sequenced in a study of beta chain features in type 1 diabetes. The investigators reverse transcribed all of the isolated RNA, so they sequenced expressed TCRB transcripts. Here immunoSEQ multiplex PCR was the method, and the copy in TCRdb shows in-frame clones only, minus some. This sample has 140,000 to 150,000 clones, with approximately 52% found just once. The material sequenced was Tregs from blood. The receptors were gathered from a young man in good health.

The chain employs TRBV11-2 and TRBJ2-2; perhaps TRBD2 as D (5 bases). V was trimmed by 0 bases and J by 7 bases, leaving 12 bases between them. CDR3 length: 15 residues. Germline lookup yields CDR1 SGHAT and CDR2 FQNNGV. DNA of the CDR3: TGTGCCAGCAGCTTAGATCAATCAGGAGGCGGGGAGCTGTTTTTT. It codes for CASSLDQSGGGELFF.

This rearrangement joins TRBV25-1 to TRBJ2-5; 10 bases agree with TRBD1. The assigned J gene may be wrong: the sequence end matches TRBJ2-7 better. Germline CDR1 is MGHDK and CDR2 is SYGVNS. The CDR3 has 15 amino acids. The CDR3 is CASSVGGQGPYEQYF. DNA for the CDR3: TGTGCCAGCAGTGTGGGGGGACAGGGGCCCTACGAGCAGTACTTC.

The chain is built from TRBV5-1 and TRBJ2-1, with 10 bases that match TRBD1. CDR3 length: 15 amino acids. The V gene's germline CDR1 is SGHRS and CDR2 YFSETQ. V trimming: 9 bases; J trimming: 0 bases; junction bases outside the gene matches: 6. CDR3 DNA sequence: TGCGCCACCAGGACAGGGGGGAGCTCCTACAATGAGCAGTTCTTC. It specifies CATRTGGSSYNEQFF.

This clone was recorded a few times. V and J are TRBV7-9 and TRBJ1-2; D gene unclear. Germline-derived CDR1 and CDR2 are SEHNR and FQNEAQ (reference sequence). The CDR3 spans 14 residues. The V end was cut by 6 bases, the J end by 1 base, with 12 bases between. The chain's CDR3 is CASRQTLNNYGYTF. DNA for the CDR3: TGTGCCAGCAGACAAACCCTTAATAACTATGGCTACACCTTC.

CDR3 coding DNA: TGTGCCAGCAGCTTAGGACTAGCTAGTACGGAGTACTTC. Translated, it gives CASSLGLASTEYF. This rearrangement joins TRBV7-2 to TRBJ2-4, with TRBD2 matching 7 bases. The J segment lost 14 bases and the V segment lost 1 base, leaving 8 bases of the junction unmatched. This CDR3 spans 13 amino acids. CDR1 and CDR2 (germline): SGHTA, FQGNSA.

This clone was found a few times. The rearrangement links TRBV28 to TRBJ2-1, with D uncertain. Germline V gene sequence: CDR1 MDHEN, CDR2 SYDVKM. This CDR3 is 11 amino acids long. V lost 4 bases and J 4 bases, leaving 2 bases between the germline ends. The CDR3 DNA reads TGTGCCAGCAGTTCATACAATGAGCAGTTCTTC. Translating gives CASSSYNEQFF.

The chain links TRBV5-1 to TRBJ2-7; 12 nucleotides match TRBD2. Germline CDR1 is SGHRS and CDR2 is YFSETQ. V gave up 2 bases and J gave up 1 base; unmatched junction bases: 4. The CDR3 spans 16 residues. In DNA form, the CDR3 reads TGCGCCAGCAGCTTAGGACTAGCGGGATTGTCCTACGAGCAGTACTTC. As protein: CASSLGLAGLSYEQYF.

The CDR3 protein is CASSIVPTEKQFF. CDR3 DNA sequence: TGTGCCAGTAGTATCGTTCCGACAGAAAAGCAGTTCTTC. The V call is TRBV19, the J call TRBJ2-1, with D possibly TRBD1 on 5 matching bases. The CDR3 has 13 amino acids. Looked up from germline, CDR1 is LNHDA and CDR2 is SQIVND (reference sequence). Trimming left V 3 bases short and J 11 bases short, with 14 bases between.

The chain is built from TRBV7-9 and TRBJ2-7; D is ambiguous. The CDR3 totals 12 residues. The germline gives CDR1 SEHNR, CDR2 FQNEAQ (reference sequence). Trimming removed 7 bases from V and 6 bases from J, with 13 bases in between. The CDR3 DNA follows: TGTGCCAGCACCTATGCAACGGTCGAGCAGTACTTC. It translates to CASTYATVEQYF. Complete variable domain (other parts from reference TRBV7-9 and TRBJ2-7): DTGVSQNPRHKITKRGQNVTFRCDPISEHNRLYWYRQTLGQGPEFLTYFQNEAQLEKSRLLSDRFSAERPKGSFSTLEIQRTEQGDSAMYLCASTYATVEQYFGPGTRLTVT.

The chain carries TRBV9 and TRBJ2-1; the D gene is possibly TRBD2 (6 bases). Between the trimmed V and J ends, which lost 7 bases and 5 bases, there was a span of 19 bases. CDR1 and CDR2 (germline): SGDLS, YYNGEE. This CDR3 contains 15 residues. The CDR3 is CASPDGGTLDNEQFF. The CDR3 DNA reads TGTGCCAGCCCGGATGGGGGGACCCTGGACAATGAGCAGTTCTTC. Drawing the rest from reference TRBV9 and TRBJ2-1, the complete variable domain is DSGVTQTPKHLITATGQRVTLRCSPRSGDLSVYWYQQSLDQGLQFLIQYYNGEERAKGNILERFSAQQFPDLHSELNLSSLELGDSALYFCASPDGGTLDNEQFFGPGTRLTVL.

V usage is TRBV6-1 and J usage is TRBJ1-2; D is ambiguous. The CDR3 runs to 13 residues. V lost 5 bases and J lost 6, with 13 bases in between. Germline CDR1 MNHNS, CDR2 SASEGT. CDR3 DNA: TGTGCCAGCAGTCCACCTCCTGAGAATGGCTACACCTTC. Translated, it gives CASSPPPENGYTF.

CDR3 residues: CASSGTGLEQFF. The DNA of the CDR3 is TGTGCCAGCAGTGGGACAGGGCTTGAGCAGTTCTTC. The chain combines TRBV25-1 with TRBJ2-1, with 8 bases that match TRBD1. The CDR3 consists of 12 residues. CDR1 and CDR2 (germline): MGHDK, SYGVNS. V was pared by 4 bases and J by 9 bases, with 2 bases of the junction left unmatched.

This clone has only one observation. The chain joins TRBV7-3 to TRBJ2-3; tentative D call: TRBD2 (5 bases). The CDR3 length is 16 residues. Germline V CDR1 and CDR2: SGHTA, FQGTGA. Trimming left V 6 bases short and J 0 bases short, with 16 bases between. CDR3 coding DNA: TGTGCCAGCAGTCCAGGTCCGGGAACTAGCACAGATACGCAGTATTTT. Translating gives CASSPGPGTSTDTQYF.

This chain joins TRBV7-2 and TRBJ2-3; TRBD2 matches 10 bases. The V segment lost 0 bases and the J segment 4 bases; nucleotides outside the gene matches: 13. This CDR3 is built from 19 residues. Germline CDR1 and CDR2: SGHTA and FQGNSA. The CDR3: CASSLARVGLAGVSDTQYF. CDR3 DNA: TGTGCCAGCAGCTTAGCTCGGGTCGGGCTAGCGGGAGTGTCAGATACGCAGTATTTT.

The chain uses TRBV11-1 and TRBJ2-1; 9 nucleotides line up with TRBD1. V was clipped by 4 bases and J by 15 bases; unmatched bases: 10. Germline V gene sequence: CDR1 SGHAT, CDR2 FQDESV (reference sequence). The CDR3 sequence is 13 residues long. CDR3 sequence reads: CASSYITGGGLFF. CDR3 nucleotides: TGTGCCAGCAGCTACATTACAGGGGGCGGTCTGTTCTTC.

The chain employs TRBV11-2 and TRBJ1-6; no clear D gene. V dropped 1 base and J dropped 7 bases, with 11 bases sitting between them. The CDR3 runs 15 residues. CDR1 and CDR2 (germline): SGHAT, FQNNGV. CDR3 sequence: CASSLVWGGNSPLHF. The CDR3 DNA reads TGTGCCAGCAGCTTAGTCTGGGGAGGGAATTCACCCCTCCACTTT.

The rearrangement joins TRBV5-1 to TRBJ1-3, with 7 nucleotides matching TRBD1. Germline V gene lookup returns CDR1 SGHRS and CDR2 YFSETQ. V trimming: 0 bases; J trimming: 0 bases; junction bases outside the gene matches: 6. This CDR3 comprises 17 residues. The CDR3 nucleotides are TGCGCCAGCAGCTTGGCAGGGGGTCCAACCTCTGGAAACACCATATATTTT. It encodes CASSLAGGPTSGNTIYF.

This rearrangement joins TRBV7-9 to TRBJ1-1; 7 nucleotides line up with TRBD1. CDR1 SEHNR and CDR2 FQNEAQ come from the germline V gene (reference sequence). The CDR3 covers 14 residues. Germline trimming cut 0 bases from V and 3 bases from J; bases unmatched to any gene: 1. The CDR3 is CASSLATGDTEAFF. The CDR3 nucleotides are TGTGCCAGCAGCTTAGCCACAGGGGACACTGAAGCTTTCTTT. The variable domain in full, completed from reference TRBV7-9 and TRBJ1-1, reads DTGVSQNPRHKITKRGQNVTFRCDPISEHNRLYWYRQTLGQGPEFLTYFQNEAQLEKSRLLSDRFSAERPKGSFSTLEIQRTEQGDSAMYLCASSLATGDTEAFFGQGTRLTVV.

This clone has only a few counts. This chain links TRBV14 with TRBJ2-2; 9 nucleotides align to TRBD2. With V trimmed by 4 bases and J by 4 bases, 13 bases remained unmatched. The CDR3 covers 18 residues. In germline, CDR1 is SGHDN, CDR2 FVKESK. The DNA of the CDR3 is TGTGCCAGCAGCCGCAAGGTCAGCGGGGGGCTCGCCACCGGGGAGCTGTTTTTT. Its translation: CASSRKVSGGLATGELFF.

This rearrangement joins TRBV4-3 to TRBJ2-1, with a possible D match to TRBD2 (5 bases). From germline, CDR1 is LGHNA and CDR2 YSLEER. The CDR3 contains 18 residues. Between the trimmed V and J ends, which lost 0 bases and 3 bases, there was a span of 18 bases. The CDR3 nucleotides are TGCGCCAGCAGCCAAGAGATCCCTTGGGGAGCCGACTACAATGAGCAGTTCTTC. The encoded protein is CASSQEIPWGADYNEQFF.

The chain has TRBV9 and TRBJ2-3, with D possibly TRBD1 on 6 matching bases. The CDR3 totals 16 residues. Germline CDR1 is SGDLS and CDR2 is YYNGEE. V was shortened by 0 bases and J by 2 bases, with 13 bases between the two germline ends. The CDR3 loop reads CASSVGPGAATDTQYF. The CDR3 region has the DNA TGTGCCAGCAGCGTAGGACCAGGGGCCGCCACAGATACGCAGTATTTT.

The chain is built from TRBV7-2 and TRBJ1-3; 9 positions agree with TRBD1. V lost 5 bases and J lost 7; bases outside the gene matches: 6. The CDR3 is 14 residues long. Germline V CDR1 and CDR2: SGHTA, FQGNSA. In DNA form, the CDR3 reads TGTGCCAGCAGCCCCCGGACAGGGGTGAACACCATATATTTT. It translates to CASSPRTGVNTIYF.

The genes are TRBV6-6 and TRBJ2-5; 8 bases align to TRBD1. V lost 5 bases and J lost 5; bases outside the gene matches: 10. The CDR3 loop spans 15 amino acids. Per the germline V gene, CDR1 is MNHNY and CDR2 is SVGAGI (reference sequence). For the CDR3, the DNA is TGTGCCAGCAGTCCCAGGGCAGGGGGCTGGGAGACCCAGTACTTC. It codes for CASSPRAGGWETQYF.

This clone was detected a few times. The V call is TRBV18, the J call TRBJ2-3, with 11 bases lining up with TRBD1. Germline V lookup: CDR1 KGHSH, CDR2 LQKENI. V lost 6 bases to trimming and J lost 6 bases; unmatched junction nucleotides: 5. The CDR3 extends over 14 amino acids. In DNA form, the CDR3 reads TGTGCCAGCTCCCCGGGACAGGGGGAGGATACGCAGTATTTT. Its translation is CASSPGQGEDTQYF.

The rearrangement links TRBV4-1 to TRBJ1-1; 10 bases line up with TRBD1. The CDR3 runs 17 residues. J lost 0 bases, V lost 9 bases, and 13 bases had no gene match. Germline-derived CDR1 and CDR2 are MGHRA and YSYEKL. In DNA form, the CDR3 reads TGCGCCAGTACGCTAAGGGACAGGGGAACGGTGAACACTGAAGCTTTCTTT. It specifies CASTLRDRGTVNTEAFF.

CDR3: CASSQVGGSTYNEQFF. The CDR3, as DNA: TGTGCCAGCAGCCAAGTAGGGGGCTCTACCTACAATGAGCAGTTCTTC. This sequence joins TRBV14 and TRBJ2-1, with TRBD1 identical over 7 bases. V lost 1 base to trimming and J lost 2 bases; unmatched junction nucleotides: 5. CDR1 is SGHDN, CDR2 FVKESK, per germline. There are 16 residues in the CDR3.

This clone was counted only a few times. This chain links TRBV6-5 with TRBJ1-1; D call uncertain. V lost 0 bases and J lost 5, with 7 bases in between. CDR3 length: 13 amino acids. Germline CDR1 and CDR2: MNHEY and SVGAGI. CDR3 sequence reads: CASSYSVRTEAFF. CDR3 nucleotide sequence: TGTGCCAGCAGTTACTCCGTGAGGACTGAAGCTTTCTTT.

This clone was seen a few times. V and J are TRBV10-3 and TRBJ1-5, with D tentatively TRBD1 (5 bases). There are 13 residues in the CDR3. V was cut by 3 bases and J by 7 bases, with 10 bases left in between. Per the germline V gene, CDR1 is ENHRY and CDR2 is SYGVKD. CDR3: CAISDRVGQPQHF. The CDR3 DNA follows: TGTGCCATCAGTGACAGGGTCGGGCAGCCCCAGCATTTT.

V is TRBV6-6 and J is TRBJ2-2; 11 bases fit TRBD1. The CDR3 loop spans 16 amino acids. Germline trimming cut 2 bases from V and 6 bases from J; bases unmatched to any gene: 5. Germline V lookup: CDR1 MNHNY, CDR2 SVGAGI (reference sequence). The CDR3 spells CASSYPGTGGAGELFF. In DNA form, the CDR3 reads TGTGCCAGCAGTTACCCCGGGACAGGGGGGGCCGGGGAGCTGTTTTTT.

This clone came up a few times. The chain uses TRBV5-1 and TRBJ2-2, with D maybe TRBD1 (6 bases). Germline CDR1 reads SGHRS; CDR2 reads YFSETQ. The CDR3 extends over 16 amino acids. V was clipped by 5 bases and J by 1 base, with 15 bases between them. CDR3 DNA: TGCGCCAGCAGATACCCCGGGACACAGAACACCGGGGAGCTGTTTTTT. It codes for CASRYPGTQNTGELFF.

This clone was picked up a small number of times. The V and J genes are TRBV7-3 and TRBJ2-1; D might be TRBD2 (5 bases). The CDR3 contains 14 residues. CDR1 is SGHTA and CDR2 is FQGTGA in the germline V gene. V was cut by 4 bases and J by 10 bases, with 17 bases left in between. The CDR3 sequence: CASSSHQAGSEQFF. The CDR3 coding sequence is TGTGCCAGCAGCTCACATCAGGCGGGCAGCGAGCAGTTCTTC.

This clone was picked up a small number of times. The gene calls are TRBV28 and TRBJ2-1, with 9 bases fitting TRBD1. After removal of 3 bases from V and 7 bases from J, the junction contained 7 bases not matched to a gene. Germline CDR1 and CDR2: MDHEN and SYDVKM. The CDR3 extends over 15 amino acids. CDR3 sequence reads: CASSFGGQGMNEQFF. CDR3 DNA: TGTGCCAGCAGTTTCGGCGGACAGGGGATGAATGAGCAGTTCTTC.